Listed here are 9 T cell receptor beta chains from one sample, sequenced in a study of cytomegalovirus exposure and HLA in healthy donors. Primers: 60 Vbeta forward and 13 Jbeta reverse. Data came from immunoSEQ multiplex PCR; TCRdb stores just in-frame clones and leaves some out. The sample includes over 55,000 clones. Material for sequencing was PBMCs. The receptors stem from a male donor in good health and CMV-seronegative.

The rearrangement uses TRBV28 and TRBJ1-2; TRBD1 agrees at 8 bases. Germline V lookup: CDR1 MDHEN, CDR2 SYDVKM. CDR3 length equals 11 residues. Germline trimming cut 10 bases from V and 8 bases from J; bases unmatched to any gene: 6. CDR3 in amino acids: CAITDRVGYTF. The CDR3 nucleotides read TGTGCCATCACGGACAGGGTAGGCTACACCTTC.

The chain carries TRBV6-5 and TRBJ1-2; a weak D match, TRBD1 (6 bases). V shed 2 bases and J shed 4 bases, with 11 bases lying between them. CDR3 length: 14 amino acids. CDR1 and CDR2 from the germline V gene are MNHEY and SVGAGI. As DNA, the CDR3 is TGTGCCAGCAGTTACCTCGACAGGTCCTATGGCTACACCTTC. Amino acid sequence: CASSYLDRSYGYTF.

This chain uses TRBV7-8 with TRBJ2-6; D remains unclear. V was pared by 1 base and J by 0 bases, with 22 bases between. The CDR3 is 21 residues long. CDR1 is SGHVS and CDR2 is FQNEAQ in the germline V gene. CDR3 in amino acids: CASSLGRLTRISRSGANVLTF. The CDR3 DNA reads TGTGCCAGCAGCTTAGGACGCCTCACGAGGATTTCCCGCTCTGGGGCCAACGTCCTGACTTTC.

The V and J genes are TRBV4-3 and TRBJ2-1; 8 bases are a match to TRBD2. The junction had 7 bases not matched to a gene; V was cut back by 4 bases and J by 5 bases. The length of the CDR3 is 15 residues. CDR1 LGHNA and CDR2 YSLEER come from the germline V gene. This chain's CDR3 is CASSPQSGGDNEQFF. The CDR3 DNA is TGCGCCAGCAGCCCCCAAAGCGGGGGCGACAATGAGCAGTTCTTC.

The CDR3 coding sequence is TGTGCCACTCTCAGGGCCCTATGGGACACTGAAGCTTTCTTT. Its translation: CATLRALWDTEAFF. The V call is TRBV19, the J call TRBJ1-1; a weak D match, TRBD1 (5 bases). Germline CDR1 is LNHDA and CDR2 is SQIVND (reference sequence). The CDR3 contains 14 residues. The V gene lost 10 bases and the J gene lost 3 bases, with 18 bases spanning the gap.

The chain couples TRBV4-3 to TRBJ2-1, with TRBD2 identical over 9 bases. Germline V gives CDR1 LGHNA, CDR2 YSLEER. V was pared by 9 bases and J by 9 bases, with 3 bases of the junction left unmatched. The length of the CDR3 is 11 residues. In nucleotides, the CDR3 is TGCGCCAGACGCGGGGGGGGTGAGCAGTTCTTC. This sequence encodes CARRGGGEQFF.

The chain joins TRBV27 to TRBJ2-2; D perhaps matches TRBD2 (6 bases). The germline CDR1 and CDR2 sequences are MNHEY and SMNVEV (reference sequence). This CDR3 comprises 15 residues. V was cut by 5 bases and J by 2 bases, with 12 bases left in between. CDR3 coding DNA: TGTGCCAGCAGTCGCGGGGAAAGTAACACCGGGGAGCTGTTTTTT. As protein: CASSRGESNTGELFF.

The chain is built from TRBV9 and TRBJ2-7; possibly TRBD2 for D (6 bases). Trimming shortened V by 0 bases and J by 5 bases, and 15 bases separated the two germline ends. Germline CDR1 SGDLS, CDR2 YYNGEE. The length of the CDR3 is 15 residues. This CDR3 reads CASSVGSSEWNEQYF. The DNA for the CDR3 is TGTGCCAGCAGCGTAGGCTCTAGCGAATGGAACGAGCAGTACTTC.

Regarding this clone: Compared with germline, one end of the junction differs, possibly owing to a read error. This chain joins TRBV28 and TRBJ2-7; 8 bases align to TRBD2. This CDR3 has 13 amino acids. Germline V lookup: CDR1 MDHEN, CDR2 SYDVKM. The CDR3 sequence: CASRKHGRGGEGF. Here the CDR3 DNA reads TGTGCCAGCAGAAAACATGGTCGGGGGGGGGAGGGCTTC.